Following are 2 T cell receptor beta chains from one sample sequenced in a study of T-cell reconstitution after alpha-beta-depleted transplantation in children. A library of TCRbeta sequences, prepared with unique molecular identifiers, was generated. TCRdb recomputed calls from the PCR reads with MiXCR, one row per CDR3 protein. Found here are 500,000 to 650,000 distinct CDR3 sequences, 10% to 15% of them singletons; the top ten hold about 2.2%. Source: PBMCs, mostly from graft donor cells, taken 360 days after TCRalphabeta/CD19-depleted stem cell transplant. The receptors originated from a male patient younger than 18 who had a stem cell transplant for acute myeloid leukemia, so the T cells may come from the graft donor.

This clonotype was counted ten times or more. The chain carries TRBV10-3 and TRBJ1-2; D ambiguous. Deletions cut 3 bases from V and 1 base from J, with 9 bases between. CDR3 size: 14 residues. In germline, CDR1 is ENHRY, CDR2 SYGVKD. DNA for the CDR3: TGTGCCATCAGTGACGGAGTGATTAACTATGGCTACACCTTC. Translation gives CAISDGVINYGYTF.

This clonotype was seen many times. The CDR3 region has the DNA TGTGCCAGCAGCTTAGAGGGCAGGGGAATAGACACTGAAGCTTTCTTT. Translation: CASSLEGRGIDTEAFF. The chain joins TRBV7-2 to TRBJ1-1; maybe TRBD1 (6 bases). CDR1 is SGHTA and CDR2 is FQGNSA in the germline V gene. CDR3 length: 16 residues. Trimming took off 1 base at V and 3 bases at J, with 15 bases between the two ends.